These 2 T cell receptor beta chains were all obtained from the same sample, sequenced in a study of blood T cell repertoires in COVID-19. Clones were sequenced by immunoSEQ multiplex PCR, and TCRdb holds only the in-frame ones, with some missing. The repertoire holds 20,000 to 25,000 clones, with roughly 84% as singletons. The specimen sequenced was peripheral blood. Source of these receptors: a man between 35 and 55 years old with acute or convalescent COVID-19.

Of note for this clone: One end of the junction does not line up with germline, which may come from a read error. The chain combines TRBV7-9 with TRBJ1-2, with D maybe TRBD1 (6 bases). The CDR3 has 12 residues. The germline gives CDR1 SEHNR, CDR2 FQNEAQ (reference sequence). The CDR3 sequence is CASSTTTSQDSF. In nucleotides, the CDR3 is TGTGCCAGCAGCACCACAACGTCACAGGACAGCTTC.

The chain links TRBV25-1 to TRBJ2-1; maybe TRBD1 (6 bases). Trimming stripped 7 bases from V and 6 bases from J, with 16 bases between. There are 14 residues in the CDR3. Germline V gene data show CDR1 as MGHDK and CDR2 as SYGVNS. The CDR3 reads CASNGQGKGNEQFF. In DNA, the CDR3 is TGTGCCAGCAACGGGCAGGGGAAGGGCAATGAGCAGTTCTTC. Complete variable domain (other parts from reference TRBV25-1 and TRBJ2-1): EADIYQTPRYLVIGTGKKITLECSQTMGHDKMYWYQQDPGMELHLIHYSYGVNSTEKGDLSSESTVSRIRTEHFPLTLESARPSHTSQYLCASNGQGKGNEQFFGPGTRLTVL.